One and the same sample provided the 5 T cell receptor beta chains below, sequenced in a study of T cell repertoires in cytomegalovirus infection. TCRdb passed the reads through MiXCR, listing each CDR3 protein once. The sample consists of 200,000 to 250,000 distinct CDR3 sequences, 22% of them appearing once. Sequenced input: CD8+ T cells from PBMCs. The receptors stem from a human donor in good health (CMV status not recorded). Some clones in this sample may be carry-over from other donors' samples.

J is TRBJ2-5 and V is TRBV7-3; D is ambiguous. The V end was cut by 3 bases, the J end by 5 bases, with 7 bases between. In germline, CDR1 is SGHTA, CDR2 FQGTGA. The CDR3 has 12 residues. This chain's CDR3 is CASSFTMETQYF. The CDR3 bases are TGTGCCAGCAGCTTTACTATGGAGACCCAGTACTTC.

This clonotype occurred many times. The chain's CDR3 is CGWGGRVADTQYF. The CDR3 bases are TGTGGATGGGGAGGTCGGGTCGCAGATACGCAGTATTTT. The rearrangement uses TRBV2 and TRBJ2-3; D possibly corresponds to TRBD2 (6 bases). Germline loops: CDR1 SNHLY, CDR2 FYNNEI. This CDR3 contains 13 residues.

The chain carries TRBV19 and TRBJ1-1; TRBD1 is a possible D gene (6 bases). The CDR3 contains 17 residues. Germline CDR1 and CDR2: LNHDA and SQIVND (reference sequence). The V end was cut by 2 bases, the J end by 2 bases, with 18 bases between. The CDR3 DNA is TGTGCCAGTAGTATACTTTACGCCACAGGGCTCAACACTGAAGCTTTCTTT. The encoded protein is CASSILYATGLNTEAFF.

This clonotype was counted ten times or more. The rearrangement links TRBV15 to TRBJ1-5; 7 bases line up with TRBD1. With V trimmed by 0 bases and J by 8 bases, 10 bases remained unmatched. The CDR3 totals 16 residues. Germline CDR1 is LNHNV and CDR2 is YYDKDF (reference sequence). The DNA of the CDR3 is TGTGCCACCAGCAGAGATCCTGGGGACAGTGGCGAGCCCCAGCATTTT. Translated, it gives CATSRDPGDSGEPQHF.

The chain is built from TRBV28 and TRBJ1-3; D might be TRBD1 (5 bases). CDR1 MDHEN and CDR2 SYDVKM come from the germline V gene. There are 14 residues in the CDR3. The V gene lost 4 bases and the J gene lost 5 bases, with 12 bases spanning the gap. The CDR3 here is CASSSVAGRNTIYF. In DNA form, the CDR3 reads TGTGCCAGCAGTTCTGTCGCAGGGCGAAACACCATATATTTT.